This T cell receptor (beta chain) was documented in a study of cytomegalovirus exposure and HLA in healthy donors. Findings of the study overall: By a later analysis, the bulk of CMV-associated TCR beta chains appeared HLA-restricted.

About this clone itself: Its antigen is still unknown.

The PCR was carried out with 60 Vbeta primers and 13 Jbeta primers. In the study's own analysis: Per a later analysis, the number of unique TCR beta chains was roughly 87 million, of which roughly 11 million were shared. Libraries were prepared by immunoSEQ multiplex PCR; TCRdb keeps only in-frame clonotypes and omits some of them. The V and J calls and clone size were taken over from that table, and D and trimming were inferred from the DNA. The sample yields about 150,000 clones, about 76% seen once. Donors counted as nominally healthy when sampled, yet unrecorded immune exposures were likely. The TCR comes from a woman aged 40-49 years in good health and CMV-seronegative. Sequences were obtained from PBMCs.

The CDR3: CATSSRLNTEAFF. CDR3 bases: TGTGCCACCAGCAGCAGATTGAACACTGAAGCTTTCTTT. V is TRBV15 and J is TRBJ1-1; D unclear. Germline CDR1 is LNHNV and CDR2 is YYDKDF (reference sequence). V was cut by 3 bases and J by 0 bases, with 5 bases left in between. This CDR3 spans 13 amino acids.